This T cell receptor (beta chain) was sequenced in a study of T cell clonality in common variable immunodeficiency. The sample holds many counts of this clone. Its antigen is unidentified. The read gets to within 3 residues of the CDR3 end, and the germline J gene fills in the rest. Clones were read by immunoSEQ multiplex PCR, and TCRdb kept only the in-frame ones, dropping some. Recorded here are 45,000 to 60,000 clones, with no singletons, and the ten leading clones hold about 6%. General observations from the study: Common variable immunodeficiency TCR beta sequences reportedly had fewer deletions and N-nucleotide insertions.

The CDR3 runs 18 residues. Trimming pared 0 bases from V and 3 bases from J, leaving 20 bases between. Germline CDR1 reads MGHRA; CDR2 reads YSYEKL. The clonotype originates from a person aged 18-70 years in good health. The chain joins TRBV4-1 to TRBJ1-1; possibly TRBD1 for D (6 bases). Sequenced: peripheral blood mononuclear cells. CDR3 in amino acids: CASSQDPWDILGDTEAFF. The part of the CDR3 DNA that was read is TGCGCCAGCAGCCAAGATCCTTGGGACATCCTAGGGGACACTGAA.